Presented here are 23 T cell receptor beta chains from one specimen sequenced in a study of radiotherapy plus CTLA-4 blockade in lung cancer. Generated by immunoSEQ multiplex PCR, the TCRdb table keeps only in-frame clones and is missing some. The data contain tens of thousands of clones, about 74% of them singletons. Here the sequenced sample was peripheral blood, taken from a patient treated with radiotherapy plus ipilimumab. The receptors here all came from a human donor with non-small cell lung cancer who had stable disease on radiotherapy plus ipilimumab.

CDR3 coding DNA: TGTGCTAGTGGTTTGCCCTCGAGCTCTGGAAACACCATATATTTT. Protein sequence: CASGLPSSSGNTIYF. The chain has TRBV12-5 and TRBJ1-3, with no clear D. CDR3 length: 15 amino acids. Per the germline V gene, CDR1 is LGHNT and CDR2 is FRNRAP. Trimming cost V 2 bases and J 0 bases, with 8 bases left between them.

This clone occurred once. The germline gene is not matched at one end of the junction; a read error may be the cause. This same CDR3 is encoded by further DNA sequences in the sample. V usage is TRBV7-8 and J usage is TRBJ2-7, with 7 bases fitting TRBD1. Germline CDR1 reads SGHVS; CDR2 reads FQNEAQ. This CDR3 has 15 amino acids. Here the CDR3 reads CASSINRGTSYEQYF. For the CDR3, the DNA is TGTGCTAGCAGCATAAACAGGGGAACCTCCTACGAGCAGTACTTC.

The V and J genes are TRBV30 and TRBJ1-5, with D perhaps TRBD1 (5 bases). The CDR3 runs to 13 residues. Trimming pared 0 bases from V and 6 bases from J, leaving 9 bases between. Germline V gene sequence: CDR1 GTSNPN, CDR2 SVGIG (reference sequence). This CDR3 is CAWSVEGAQPQHF. The CDR3 bases are TGTGCCTGGAGTGTGGAAGGGGCTCAGCCCCAGCATTTT.

The rearrangement joins TRBV2 to TRBJ1-6, with D tentatively TRBD1 (5 bases). Germline assignment: CDR1 SNHLY and CDR2 FYNNEI. The ends were cut back, 8 bases at V and 6 bases at J, with 11 bases in the middle. The CDR3 extends over 13 amino acids. This CDR3 is CASVSRANSPLHF. CDR3 coding DNA: TGTGCCAGCGTTTCCAGGGCTAATTCACCCCTCCACTTT.

The chain has TRBV5-1 and TRBJ1-1, with TRBD1 matching over 9 bases. V lost 7 bases to trimming and J lost 0 bases; unmatched junction nucleotides: 4. The germline V gene has CDR1 SGHRS and CDR2 YFSETQ. The CDR3 length is 14 residues. The CDR3 bases are TGCGCCAGCGGACAGGGGACACTGAACACTGAAGCTTTCTTT. It encodes CASGQGTLNTEAFF.

DNA for the CDR3: TGCGCCAGCAGCCAAGACCTGCTTGGTAGCGGACCTACCTACGAGCAGTACTTC. Its protein product is CASSQDLLGSGPTYEQYF. This chain joins TRBV4-1 and TRBJ2-7; D possibly corresponds to TRBD2 (6 bases). Per the germline V gene, CDR1 is MGHRA and CDR2 is YSYEKL. The CDR3 has 18 amino acids. Trimming removed 0 bases from V and 2 bases from J, with 20 bases in between.

This chain joins TRBV10-2 and TRBJ1-2, with TRBD1 identical over 9 bases. Germline V gives CDR1 WSHSY, CDR2 SAAADI. J gave up 4 bases and V 6 bases, and 3 bases lay outside the gene matches. The CDR3 has 13 residues. The CDR3 region has the DNA TGCGCCAGCAGGCCGGGACAGGGCTATGGCTACACCTTC. The encoded protein is CASRPGQGYGYTF.

The V and J genes are TRBV11-2 and TRBJ1-2, with D possibly TRBD1 on 6 matching bases. The CDR3 is 13 amino acids. V was cut by 5 bases and J by 4 bases, with 11 bases left in between. CDR1 and CDR2 from the germline V gene are SGHAT and FQNNGV. Written as DNA, the CDR3 is TGTGCCAGCAGCCCTGGACAGTTCTATGGCTACACCTTC. Its protein product is CASSPGQFYGYTF.

The chain combines TRBV15 with TRBJ1-1, with a tentative D call TRBD1 (5 bases). The CDR3 contains 13 residues. Trimming removed 0 bases at V and 4 bases at J, with 6 bases between. CDR1 and CDR2 (germline): LNHNV, YYDKDF (reference sequence). Here the CDR3 reads CATSRDQGTEAFF. CDR3 nucleotide sequence: TGTGCCACCAGCAGAGACCAGGGCACTGAAGCTTTCTTT.

CDR3 DNA: TGTGCCTGGACTGACATGCTGGAAGCTTTCTTT. Amino acids: CAWTDMLEAFF. The J gene is TRBJ1-1, the V gene TRBV30; D ambiguous. Between the trimmed V and J ends, which lost 4 bases and 8 bases, there was a span of 11 bases. The CDR3 is 11 residues long. The germline gives CDR1 GTSNPN, CDR2 SVGIG (reference sequence). Drawing the rest from reference TRBV30 and TRBJ1-1, the complete variable domain is SQTIHQWPATLVQPVGSPLSLECTVEGTSNPNLYWYRQAAGRGLQLLFYSVGIGQISSEVPQNLSASRPQDRQFILSSKKLLLSDSGFYLCAWTDMLEAFFGQGTRLTVV.

This chain uses TRBV18 with TRBJ2-1; the D gene is possibly TRBD1 (6 bases). The V end was cut by 3 bases, the J end by 4 bases, with 13 bases between. Germline-derived CDR1 and CDR2 are KGHSH and LQKENI. CDR3 length: 15 amino acids. The CDR3 DNA sequence: TGTGCCAGCTCACCTCAGACAGGTACTTACAATGAGCAGTTCTTC. Protein product: CASSPQTGTYNEQFF.

In its sample, this clone was seen once. The chain employs TRBV5-1 and TRBJ2-5, with TRBD1 identical over 12 bases. CDR3 length: 16 residues. Germline-derived CDR1 and CDR2 are SGHRS and YFSETQ. The V segment lost 4 bases and the J segment 5 bases; nucleotides outside the gene matches: 9. As DNA, the CDR3 is TGCGCCAGCAGCGAAACCGGGACAGGGGGCGCGGAGACCCAGTACTTC. It is translated as CASSETGTGGAETQYF.

This clone was observed a handful of times. The chain couples TRBV11-3 to TRBJ2-3; TRBD1 is a possible D gene (6 bases). The CDR3 length is 16 residues. The germline V and J ends were trimmed by 3 bases and 2 bases, with 15 bases remaining between them. The germline CDR1 and CDR2 sequences are SGHNT and YENEEA. DNA for the CDR3: TGTGCCAGCAGCTTTGGGCAGGGGCCCCCCACAGATACGCAGTATTTT. It is translated as CASSFGQGPPTDTQYF.

The gene calls are TRBV4-1 and TRBJ1-4; 11 bases are shared with TRBD1. Per germline, CDR1 MGHRA and CDR2 YSYEKL. With V trimmed by 3 bases and J by 0 bases, 3 bases remained unmatched. The CDR3 has 17 residues. The CDR3 bases are TGCGCCAGCAGCCAGAGGGGACAGGGGGCAACTAATGAAAAACTGTTTTTT. Its protein product is CASSQRGQGATNEKLFF.

This chain joins TRBV5-1 and TRBJ2-7; no reliable D call. V shed 1 base and J shed 7 bases, with 9 bases lying between them. The CDR3 has 12 residues. Germline V lookup: CDR1 SGHRS, CDR2 YFSETQ. The CDR3 loop is CASSLHPKEQYF. The CDR3 nucleotides are TGCGCCAGCAGCTTGCACCCTAAAGAGCAGTACTTC.

The rearrangement links TRBV11-2 to TRBJ2-7, with TRBD2 as a possible D gene (6 bases). The CDR3 has 14 residues. The germline V and J ends were trimmed by 3 bases and 3 bases, with 12 bases remaining between them. CDR1 is SGHAT and CDR2 is FQNNGV in the germline V gene. The CDR3 DNA is TGTGCCAGCAGCTTTCAAAGGGGAGGCTACGAGCAGTACTTC. This codes for CASSFQRGGYEQYF.

The J gene is TRBJ2-3, the V gene TRBV6-5, with 10 bases lining up with TRBD2. In germline, CDR1 is MNHEY, CDR2 SVGAGI. The ends lost 6 bases at V and 5 bases at J; junction bases unmatched: 5. The CDR3 sequence is 14 residues long. The CDR3 sequence: CASSLAGDKDTQYF. The DNA of the CDR3 is TGTGCCAGCAGCCTAGCGGGGGATAAAGATACGCAGTATTTT.

The chain carries TRBV10-3 and TRBJ1-4; D possibly corresponds to TRBD1 (5 bases). The CDR3 totals 13 residues. Trimming cost V 3 bases and J 6 bases, with 8 bases left between them. Germline V lookup: CDR1 ENHRY, CDR2 SYGVKD. CDR3 nucleotides: TGTGCCATCAGTGAAACAGGAGATGAAAAACTGTTTTTT. This encodes CAISETGDEKLFF.

The gene calls are TRBV6-1 and TRBJ1-2, with D maybe TRBD1 (6 bases). The CDR3 runs to 15 residues. The V gene's germline CDR1 is MNHNS and CDR2 SASEGT. V gave up 6 bases and J gave up 2 bases, with 16 bases separating them. CDR3 in amino acids: CASRNTGQLNYGYTF. The CDR3, as DNA: TGTGCCAGCAGAAATACGGGACAACTGAACTATGGCTACACCTTC.

The chain employs TRBV9 and TRBJ2-5; perhaps TRBD1 as D (5 bases). Germline V gene lookup returns CDR1 SGDLS and CDR2 YYNGEE. V was shortened by 4 bases and J by 5 bases, with 18 bases between the two germline ends. The CDR3 is 15 residues long. The CDR3 spells CASSLRGQFGETQYF. The CDR3 region has the DNA TGTGCCAGCAGCCTTAGGGGCCAGTTCGGGGAGACCCAGTACTTC.

The chain uses TRBV6-1 and TRBJ1-2, with a weak D call TRBD1 (5 bases). The CDR3 contains 14 residues. Germline assignment: CDR1 MNHNS and CDR2 SASEGT. V dropped 6 bases and J dropped 2 bases, with 13 bases sitting between them. The CDR3 loop reads CASRQDLRNYGYTF. The CDR3 region has the DNA TGTGCCAGCAGACAGGACCTCAGAAACTATGGCTACACCTTC.

V usage is TRBV6-1 and J usage is TRBJ2-5; 7 positions match TRBD1. The CDR3 spans 15 residues. CDR1 MNHNS and CDR2 SASEGT come from the germline V gene. The junction had 12 bases not matched to a gene; V was cut back by 10 bases and J by 1 base. CDR3 in DNA: TGTGCCACGACTGCCGGGACAGCAATCCAAGAGACCCAGTACTTC. It encodes CATTAGTAIQETQYF.

The chain links TRBV5-6 to TRBJ2-5, with D perhaps matching TRBD2 (6 bases). The germline CDR1 and CDR2 sequences are SGHDT and YYEEEE. The ends were cut back, 2 bases at V and 1 base at J, with 15 bases in the middle. The CDR3 runs 16 residues. The CDR3 protein is CASSFRGGRVQETQYF. The DNA of the CDR3 is TGTGCCAGCAGCTTCCGGGGAGGACGAGTCCAAGAGACCCAGTACTTC.